Listed below are T cell receptor beta chains from one sample, sequenced in a study of shared T cell receptors in the human thymus. The protocol was immunoSEQ multiplex PCR, while the TCRdb copy is restricted to in-frame clones and leaves out a portion. Counted here are some 700,000 clones, 70% to 90% occurring once; the ten biggest clones make up 0.0095% to 0.011%. A further study also used this sample, focusing on human thymus T cells.

Sequences were obtained from thymocytes. These receptors were taken from a boy under two years old with a congenital heart defect. Each CDR3 is given with its conserved first and last residue. The D gene is left open where the match is weak. Some rows mark clone size as missing; the rest say once, few, many or name a class of expanded clone.

v_gene: TRBV6-4
j_gene: TRBJ1-4
abundance: .
d_gene: .
CDR3nt: TGTGCCAGCAGTGAATCGGGTAGAAGCGGTGAAAAACTGTTTTTT
CDR3aa: CASSESGRSGEKLFF

v_gene: TRBV6-6
j_gene: TRBJ2-1
abundance: .
d_gene: TRBD2
CDR3nt: TGTGCCAGCAGCCTTCTAGCGGGAGTTTGTAATGAGCAGTTCTTC
CDR3aa: CASSLLAGVCNEQFF

v_gene: TRBV15
j_gene: TRBJ2-3
abundance: few
d_gene: .
CDR3nt: TGTGCCACCCACGCCGGGACTCGGCCAGATACGCAGTATTTT
CDR3aa: CATHAGTRPDTQYF

v_gene: TRBV30
j_gene: TRBJ2-7
abundance: .
d_gene: TRBD1
CDR3nt: TGTGCCTGGAGCCTTACAGGGGAGGAGCAGTACTTC
CDR3aa: CAWSLTGEEQYF

v_gene: TRBV13
j_gene: TRBJ2-7
abundance: .
d_gene: .
CDR3nt: TGTGCCAGCAGCTTAGAGGCTGACGGGAGATCAGCCCCAGAGGGAAACGAGCAGTACTTC
CDR3aa: CASSLEADGRSAPEGNEQYF

v_gene: TRBV7-2
j_gene: TRBJ1-1
abundance: .
d_gene: TRBD1
CDR3nt: TGTGCCAGCAGCTTCCCCCCGGGACAGGGACTGAACACTGAAGCTTTCTTT
CDR3aa: CASSFPPGQGLNTEAFF

v_gene: TRBV5-4
j_gene: TRBJ2-7
abundance: .
d_gene: .
CDR3nt: TGTGCCAGCAGCTTATCTAGAACCCACGAGCAGTACTTC
CDR3aa: CASSLSRTHEQYF

v_gene: TRBV6-1
j_gene: TRBJ2-5
abundance: .
d_gene: TRBD1
CDR3nt: TGTGCCAGCATCCCCGGGACAGGGGCGCGAGAGACCCAGTACTTC
CDR3aa: CASIPGTGARETQYF

v_gene: TRBV10-1
j_gene: TRBJ1-5
abundance: .
d_gene: .
CDR3nt: TGCGCCAGCAGTGATAGGAGACAGATCAATCAGCCCCAGCATTTT
CDR3aa: CASSDRRQINQPQHF

v_gene: TRBV25-1
j_gene: TRBJ2-7
abundance: once
d_gene: .
CDR3nt: TGTGCCAGCAGTGAATACCGTAAAACCTACGAGCAGTACTTC
CDR3aa: CASSEYRKTYEQYF

v_gene: TRBV9
j_gene: TRBJ2-1
abundance: .
d_gene: .
CDR3nt: TGTGCCAGCAGCGTAGGAGGCGGGATTACCAATGAGCAGTTCTTC
CDR3aa: CASSVGGGITNEQFF

v_gene: TRBV5-1
j_gene: TRBJ2-7
abundance: .
d_gene: TRBD1
CDR3nt: TGCGCCAGCAGATCGGACGATGGGACAGGGGCGGGGGAGCAGTACTTC
CDR3aa: CASRSDDGTGAGEQYF

v_gene: TRBV4-3
j_gene: TRBJ2-2
abundance: .
d_gene: .
CDR3nt: TGCGCCAGCAGCCAAGATCGAGTTGGCGGGCCTCATATCGCGAACACCGGGGAGCTGTTTTTT
CDR3aa: CASSQDRVGGPHIANTGELFF

v_gene: TRBV11-2
j_gene: TRBJ2-7
abundance: .
d_gene: .
CDR3nt: TGTGCCAGCAGCTTGGGGGGGCCGGACGGTGCCTACGAGCAGTACTTC
CDR3aa: CASSLGGPDGAYEQYF

v_gene: TRBV29-1
j_gene: TRBJ2-5
abundance: .
d_gene: .
CDR3nt: TGCAGCGTTGCTCTTAGAGAGACCCAGTACTTC
CDR3aa: CSVALRETQYF